This entry lists 29 T cell receptor beta chains sequenced from one sample in a study of T-cell memory formation after mild COVID-19. Via MiXCR, TCRdb re-called the 5' RACE reads, giving one row per CDR3 protein. This table holds some 110,000 distinct CDR3 sequences, around 12% found once. Material: PBMCs or a T cell subset sorted from them (not recorded which). The source of these receptors is an adult woman who had mild COVID-19 (a few samples of this study predate the infection). Cell type and time point are not known.

The chain links TRBV2 to TRBJ2-7; TRBD1 matches at 9 bases. CDR3 length equals 14 residues. Per germline, CDR1 SNHLY and CDR2 FYNNEI. V was pared by 8 bases and J by 6 bases, with 11 bases of the junction left unmatched. The CDR3 is CASSRGTGFSEQYF. As DNA, the CDR3 is TGTGCCAGCTCCCGGGGGACAGGGTTCTCCGAGCAGTACTTC.

The V gene is TRBV5-1, the J gene TRBJ2-3; the D gene is possibly TRBD1 (6 bases). There are 15 residues in the CDR3. Trimming took off 0 bases at V and 3 bases at J, with 11 bases between the two ends. In germline, CDR1 is SGHRS, CDR2 YFSETQ. CDR3 residues: CASSLGGRITDTQYF. CDR3 nucleotides: TGCGCCAGCAGCTTGGGGGGGCGCATTACAGATACGCAGTATTTT.

This clonotype was found a few times. V and J are TRBV21-1 and TRBJ2-2; the table assigns TRBD1, which was not confirmed against the DNA. TRBV21-1 is a pseudogene. This CDR3 comprises 16 residues. The CDR3: CASSKLKGLNTGELFF. The CDR3 bases are TGTGCCAGCAGCAAACTCAAGGGGTTGAACACCGGGGAGCTGTTTTTT.

This clonotype was seen only once. A much more abundant neighbour one base away suggests this may be a read error. This chain connects TRBV9 to TRBJ2-5; the D gene is possibly TRBD1 (6 bases). Germline lookup yields CDR1 SGDLS and CDR2 YYNGEE. V lost 4 bases to trimming and J lost 2 bases, with 15 bases between them. The CDR3 runs 15 residues. The CDR3 protein is CASSIAGGKQETQYF. The DNA for the CDR3 is TGTGCCAGCAGCATAGCTGGGGGCAAGCAAGAGACCCAGTACTTC.

This clonotype was found a few times. The chain recombines TRBV29-1 with TRBJ2-7; 8 bases match TRBD1. V dropped 6 bases and J dropped 3; count of bases not matched to a gene: 10. Germline V gene sequence: CDR1 SQVTM, CDR2 ANQGSEA. The CDR3 sequence is 14 residues long. The CDR3 spells CSVETGVLSYEQYF. In nucleotides, the CDR3 is TGCAGCGTAGAGACAGGGGTGCTGAGCTACGAGCAGTACTTC.

As to this clonotype: The junction and the germline gene differ at one end; a read error may be behind it. The chain combines TRBV20-1 with TRBJ2-5, with 8 bases aligning to TRBD2. Per the germline V gene, CDR1 is DFQATT and CDR2 is SNEGSKA (reference sequence). This CDR3 contains 18 residues. The CDR3 loop reads CSDRVVAGSPLPQETQYF. CDR3 DNA sequence: TGCAGTGATAGAGTAGTAGCGGGAAGCCCCCTGCCCCAAGAGACCCAGTACTTC.

This chain uses TRBV5-6 with TRBJ2-5; 12 bases map to TRBD2. The CDR3 sequence is 15 residues long. Germline CDR1 and CDR2: SGHDT and YYEEEE. With V trimmed by 1 base and J by 4 bases, 2 bases remained unmatched. The CDR3 DNA reads as TGTGCCAGCAGCTTGCGACTAGCGGGGGCAGAGACCCAGTACTTC. Amino acids: CASSLRLAGAETQYF.

By share, this clonotype ranks as medium-sized (0.01 to 0.1%). The V gene is TRBV4-1, the J gene TRBJ2-2; 9 bases fit TRBD2. CDR1 and CDR2 from the germline V gene are MGHRA and YSYEKL. V was clipped by 4 bases and J by 0 bases; unmatched bases: 6. This CDR3 region has 17 residues. The CDR3 loop is CASSLLGLASNTGELFF. The CDR3 nucleotides are TGCGCCAGCAGCCTCCTCGGACTAGCGTCGAACACCGGGGAGCTGTTTTTT.

In its sample, this clonotype was seen a few times. The rearrangement joins TRBV6-2 or TRBV6-3 to TRBJ2-3, with D possibly being TRBD2 (5 bases). Germline V gives CDR1 MNHEY, CDR2 SVGEGT. The V end was cut by 1 base, the J end by 0 bases, with 8 bases between. The CDR3 covers 15 residues. The CDR3 is CASSYWRASTDTQYF. As DNA, the CDR3 is TGTGCCAGCAGTTACTGGCGGGCGAGCACAGATACGCAGTATTTT.

The chain joins TRBV23-1 to TRBJ1-5; no reliable D call. TRBV23-1 is an ORF, with its function uncertain. CDR3 length: 19 amino acids. With 9 bases removed from V and 0 bases from J, the gap between germline ends came to 27 bases. The CDR3 is CARPLVRGGLMDSNQPQHF. The CDR3 bases are TGCGCCAGACCCCTGGTGCGGGGAGGCTTGATGGATAGCAATCAGCCCCAGCATTTT.

This chain links TRBV29-1 with TRBJ2-1; 11 bases match TRBD2. This CDR3 contains 18 residues. J was trimmed by 10 bases and V by 4 bases; bases with no gene match: 21. CDR1 SQVTM and CDR2 ANQGSEA come from the germline V gene. For the CDR3, the DNA is TGCAGCGTTGTGTTCCCCCACCCCGGGACTAGCGGTTTCTGGGAGCAGTTCTTC. Protein: CSVVFPHPGTSGFWEQFF.

In its sample, this clonotype was seen a few times. V gene TRBV20-1 combines with J gene TRBJ2-4; D gene ambiguous. The length of the CDR3 is 15 residues. The V end was cut by 0 bases, the J end by 0 bases, with 9 bases between. Germline V CDR1 and CDR2: DFQATT, SNEGSKA (reference sequence). This chain's CDR3 is CSARDILLAKNIQYF. The CDR3 DNA reads TGCAGTGCTAGAGATATATTATTAGCCAAAAACATTCAGTACTTC.

The chain joins TRBV5-4 to TRBJ2-7; 8 bases line up with TRBD1. Trimming cost V 2 bases and J 1 base; bases outside gene matches: 5. The CDR3 sequence is 15 residues long. CDR1 is SGHNT and CDR2 is YYREEE in the germline V gene (reference sequence). CDR3 region: CASSFDRGTSYEQYF. The CDR3 bases are TGTGCCAGCAGCTTTGACAGGGGAACTTCCTACGAGCAGTACTTC.

This clonotype has ten or more counts. The chain recombines TRBV5-1 with TRBJ2-3; D possibly corresponds to TRBD2 (6 bases). The CDR3 runs 18 residues. Trimming stripped 2 bases from V and 0 bases from J, with 19 bases between. The germline V gene encodes CDR1 SGHRS and CDR2 YFSETQ. This CDR3 reads CASSLGSGARGSTDTQYF. The CDR3 DNA reads TGCGCCAGCAGCTTAGGGTCCGGCGCCCGGGGGAGCACAGATACGCAGTATTTT. The variable domain in full, completed from reference TRBV5-1 and TRBJ2-3, reads KAGVTQTPRYLIKTRGQQVTLSCSPISGHRSVSWYQQTPGQGLQFLFEYFSETQRNKGNFPGRFSGRQFSNSRSEMNVSTLELGDSALYLCASSLGSGARGSTDTQYFGPGTRLTVL.

This clonotype was seen more than once but under ten times. The genes are TRBV4-1 and TRBJ1-2, with 8 bases lining up with TRBD1. There are 16 residues in the CDR3. The V gene's germline CDR1 is MGHRA and CDR2 YSYEKL. The J segment lost 5 bases and the V segment lost 5 bases, leaving 13 bases of the junction unmatched. This CDR3 is CASSSRPGQGVYGYTF. DNA of the CDR3: TGCGCCAGCAGCTCCCGACCCGGACAGGGAGTTTATGGCTACACCTTC.

This clonotype turned up a few times. This chain links TRBV18 with TRBJ2-7, with D hard to call. Germline loops: CDR1 KGHSH, CDR2 LQKENI. The CDR3 covers 12 residues. V dropped 3 bases and J dropped 7 bases, with 10 bases sitting between them. CDR3 loop: CASSPGSEEQYF. CDR3 DNA: TGTGCCAGCTCACCCGGGTCAGAGGAGCAGTACTTC.

The chain recombines TRBV18 with TRBJ2-2, with D maybe TRBD2 (5 bases). Trimming removed 3 bases at V and 2 bases at J, with 10 bases between. CDR3 length: 15 residues. Germline V lookup: CDR1 KGHSH, CDR2 LQKENI. The CDR3 DNA reads TGTGCCAGCTCACCTTGGCCGGGAAACACCGGGGAGCTGTTTTTT. Protein product: CASSPWPGNTGELFF.

This clonotype was observed a few times. The chain joins TRBV7-6 to TRBJ2-2, with TRBD2 matching 10 bases. The CDR3 is 17 residues long. Germline V gene data show CDR1 as SGHVS and CDR2 as FNYEAQ. Trimming removed 4 bases from V and 4 bases from J; junction bases left unmatched: 9. The CDR3: CASSSGTLAGATGELFF. CDR3 DNA: TGTGCCAGCAGCTCAGGAACTCTAGCGGGAGCCACCGGGGAGCTGTTTTTT.

This clonotype came up many times. The chain recombines TRBV5-6 with TRBJ2-1; no firm D call. The germline CDR1 and CDR2 sequences are SGHDT and YYEEEE. Trimming took 0 bases from V and 7 from J, leaving 11 bases between them. The CDR3 spans 14 residues. In DNA form, the CDR3 reads TGTGCCAGCAGCTTGGCCGGCTTTAAGAATGAGCAGTTCTTC. It encodes CASSLAGFKNEQFF.

This clonotype has a handful of counts. The chain uses TRBV5-5 and TRBJ2-1; a possible D gene is TRBD2 (6 bases). CDR1 is SGHKS and CDR2 is YYEKEE in the germline V gene (reference sequence). With 2 bases removed from V and 8 bases from J, the gap between germline ends came to 17 bases. The CDR3 extends over 15 amino acids. CDR3 sequence reads: CASSLPSGSGDEQFF. The CDR3 DNA reads as TGTGCCAGCAGCTTACCGAGCGGGTCTGGGGATGAGCAGTTCTTC. Full variable domain (remainder filled in from reference TRBV5-5 and TRBJ2-1): DAGVTQSPTHLIKTRGQQVTLRCSPISGHKSVSWYQQVLGQGPQFIFQYYEKEERGRGNFPDRFSARQFPNYSSELNVNALLLGDSALYLCASSLPSGSGDEQFFGPGTRLTVL.

This clonotype was detected only a few times. The chain joins TRBV15 to TRBJ2-5; no clear D gene. The germline V and J ends were trimmed by 0 bases and 3 bases, with 5 bases remaining between them. The CDR3 is 13 residues long. Looked up from germline, CDR1 is LNHNV and CDR2 is YYDKDF (reference sequence). The CDR3 region is CATSRDREETQYF. CDR3 bases: TGTGCCACCAGCAGAGATCGGGAAGAGACCCAGTACTTC.

This clonotype has more than one count but fewer than ten. This sequence joins TRBV20-1 and TRBJ2-3; TRBD2 matches at 9 bases. CDR1 and CDR2 from the germline V gene are DFQATT and SNEGSKA (reference sequence). The CDR3 has 15 amino acids. After removal of 0 bases from V and 9 bases from J, the junction contained 10 bases not matched to a gene. The CDR3 sequence: CSARDPEYSGSTQYF. CDR3 in DNA: TGCAGTGCTAGAGATCCCGAATATAGCGGGAGCACGCAGTATTTT.

The CDR3 here is CSVVGVEAFF. CDR3 in DNA: TGCAGCGTTGTCGGGGTTGAAGCTTTCTTT. This chain connects TRBV29-1 to TRBJ1-1; D is ambiguous. Trimming left V 4 bases short and J 7 bases short, with 7 bases between. Germline loops: CDR1 SQVTM, CDR2 ANQGSEA. This CDR3 spans 10 amino acids.

This clonotype was detected only a few times. The CDR3 DNA follows: TGTGCCAGCAGTTCCCCTGGGACAGGGGGCCCTGGCTACACCTTC. It encodes CASSSPGTGGPGYTF. The chain has TRBV7-9 and TRBJ1-2, with 12 bases lining up with TRBD1. V shed 6 bases and J 7 bases; nucleotides not matched to a gene: 9. The CDR3 runs to 15 residues. Germline V gene data show CDR1 as SEHNR and CDR2 as FQNEAQ (reference sequence). The whole variable domain, filled in from reference TRBV7-9 and TRBJ1-2, reads DTGVSQNPRHKITKRGQNVTFRCDPISEHNRLYWYRQTLGQGPEFLTYFQNEAQLEKSRLLSDRFSAERPKGSFSTLEIQRTEQGDSAMYLCASSSPGTGGPGYTFGSGTRLTVV.

The CDR3 here is CASSFEGGVQETQYF. The CDR3 nucleotides read TGTGCCAGCAGCTTCGAGGGGGGGGTCCAAGAGACCCAGTACTTC. The chain links TRBV7-3 to TRBJ2-5; D may be TRBD2 (7 bases). The germline CDR1 and CDR2 sequences are SGHTA and FQGTGA. With 3 bases removed from V and 1 base from J, the gap between germline ends came to 12 bases. The CDR3 length is 15 residues.

In this sample, this clonotype turned up a few times. The chain recombines TRBV20-1 with TRBJ2-1; 13 nucleotides align to TRBD2. J gave up 6 bases and V 4 bases, and 6 bases lay outside the gene matches. Germline V gene lookup returns CDR1 DFQATT and CDR2 SNEGSKA (reference sequence). The CDR3 loop spans 15 amino acids. CDR3: CSAKGTSGAVNEQFF. As DNA, the CDR3 is TGCAGTGCTAAGGGGACTAGCGGGGCCGTCAATGAGCAGTTCTTC.

In its sample, this clonotype was seen many times. This chain joins TRBV27 and TRBJ2-3; 11 positions match TRBD1. The CDR3 sequence is 18 residues long. The V segment lost 7 bases and the J segment 3 bases; nucleotides outside the gene matches: 15. Germline V lookup: CDR1 MNHEY, CDR2 SMNVEV (reference sequence). DNA for the CDR3: TGTGCCAGCACTTGGACAGGGGGCTCCCTACTTCCGACAGATACGCAGTATTTT. Translated, it gives CASTWTGGSLLPTDTQYF.

This clonotype was seen a handful of times. The rearrangement uses TRBV6-5 and TRBJ2-7; D gene ambiguous. Trimming took off 6 bases at V and 0 bases at J, with 9 bases between the two ends. CDR3 size: 13 residues. Germline CDR1 is MNHEY and CDR2 is SVGAGI. The CDR3 sequence: CASSPSSSYEQYF. CDR3 in DNA: TGTGCCAGCAGCCCGTCGAGCTCCTACGAGCAGTACTTC.

Regarding this clonotype: Germline and junction disagree at one end, which may indicate a read error. The V and J genes are TRBV7-7 and TRBJ2-7, with D possibly matching TRBD2 (6 bases). The CDR3 sequence is 13 residues long. Germline V lookup: CDR1 SSHAT, CDR2 FNYEAQ (reference sequence). The CDR3 nucleotides read TGTGCTAGCAGCCTCACCCAGGGAGGCGAGCAGTACTTC. Protein sequence: CASSLTQGGEQYF. The whole variable domain, filled in from reference TRBV7-7 and TRBJ2-7, reads GAGVSQSPRYKVTKRGQDVTLRCDPISSHATLYWYQQALGQGPEFLTYFNYEAQPDKSGLPSDRFSAERPEGSISTLTIQRTEQRDSAMYRCASSLTQGGEQYFGPGTRLTVT.